These 10 T cell receptor beta chains were all obtained from the same sample, sequenced in a study of blood T cells in healthy people across ages. Then a second PCR, running roughly 7 to 11 cycles, was carried out with a sample-barcoded 5' primer and a J-beta primer mix. MiXCR, applied by TCRdb to the 5' RACE reads, yields one record per CDR3 protein. The repertoire holds approximately 690,000 distinct CDR3 sequences, with under 65% as singletons. Sequencing was performed on blood. These receptors were obtained from a man aged 60 to 75 in good health.

The chain joins TRBV19 to TRBJ2-7; 12 bases are shared with TRBD1. This CDR3 region has 12 residues. V shed 11 bases, J shed 6 bases, and the junction held 5 bases outside the gene matches. Germline V CDR1 and CDR2: LNHDA, SQIVND (reference sequence). The CDR3 is CASGTGGVEQYF. In DNA form, the CDR3 reads TGTGCCTCCGGGACAGGGGGCGTCGAGCAGTACTTC.

The rearrangement links TRBV10-3 to TRBJ2-3, with 11 bases matching TRBD2. There are 15 residues in the CDR3. Germline CDR1 is ENHRY and CDR2 is SYGVKD. With V trimmed by 6 bases and J by 0 bases, 2 bases remained unmatched. In DNA, the CDR3 is TGTGCCATCAGCAGACTAGCGGGGAGCACAGATACGCAGTATTTT. Amino acid sequence: CAISRLAGSTDTQYF.

The gene calls are TRBV20-1 and TRBJ2-1; possible D gene TRBD1, 6 bases. This CDR3 has 15 amino acids. V lost 1 base, J lost 5 bases, and 15 bases lay in between. The V gene's germline CDR1 is DFQATT and CDR2 SNEGSKA (reference sequence). The CDR3 DNA reads TGCAGTGCTAGAGCTCCGCAGGGGAGAAACAATGAGCAGTTCTTC. This encodes CSARAPQGRNNEQFF.

This clonotype was detected a few times. The chain joins TRBV2 to TRBJ2-3; D possibly corresponds to TRBD1 (6 bases). V gave up 2 bases and J gave up 11 bases, with 14 bases separating them. This CDR3 spans 13 amino acids. CDR1 SNHLY and CDR2 FYNNEI come from the germline V gene. The CDR3 sequence is CASSESAAGEQYF. The DNA for the CDR3 is TGTGCCAGCAGTGAATCGGCGGCAGGGGAGCAGTATTTT.

V is TRBV6-1 and J is TRBJ1-2; D is perhaps TRBD1 (6 bases). The V gene's germline CDR1 is MNHNS and CDR2 SASEGT. Trimming stripped 3 bases from V and 0 bases from J, with 8 bases between. The CDR3 is 14 residues long. CDR3 protein: CASSETGANYGYTF. Here the CDR3 DNA reads TGTGCCAGCAGTGAGACAGGAGCTAACTATGGCTACACCTTC.

The chain employs TRBV2 and TRBJ1-4; D is ambiguous. The CDR3 spans 13 residues. Trimming pared 6 bases from V and 2 bases from J, leaving 7 bases between. CDR1 is SNHLY and CDR2 is FYNNEI in the germline V gene. This CDR3 is CASSGDTNEKLFF. The DNA of the CDR3 is TGTGCCAGCAGCGGGGATACTAATGAAAAACTGTTTTTT.

This clonotype was counted between two and nine times. The V and J genes are TRBV2 and TRBJ2-5; 9 bases are a match to TRBD1. The J segment lost 4 bases and the V segment lost 5 bases, leaving 8 bases of the junction unmatched. The CDR3 loop spans 15 amino acids. CDR1 is SNHLY, CDR2 FYNNEI, per germline. CDR3 loop: CASSLRGQGRETQYF. The CDR3 DNA reads TGTGCCAGCAGTCTACGGGGACAGGGACGAGAGACCCAGTACTTC.

The chain recombines TRBV7-2 with TRBJ2-5; 10 bases line up with TRBD2. CDR1 and CDR2 (germline): SGHTA, FQGNSA. The CDR3 is 15 residues long. V lost 7 bases, J lost 2 bases, and 7 bases stayed unmatched. The CDR3 loop reads CASKRAGGPQETQYF. CDR3 nucleotide sequence: TGTGCCAGCAAGCGAGCGGGGGGGCCACAAGAGACCCAGTACTTC.

The J gene is TRBJ2-4, the V gene TRBV3-1; no reliable D call. The assigned J gene may be wrong: the sequence end matches TRBJ2-7 better. The germline V gene encodes CDR1 LGHDT and CDR2 YNNKEL (reference sequence). The CDR3 sequence is 15 residues long. The CDR3 here is CASSQVDPSGSEQYF. CDR3 nucleotide sequence: TGTGCCAGCAGCCAAGTGGACCCCTCTGGTTCCGAGCAGTACTTC.

V is TRBV5-1 and J is TRBJ2-1; D might be TRBD1 (5 bases). Trimming took 1 base from V and 4 from J, leaving 9 bases between them. Germline V gives CDR1 SGHRS, CDR2 YFSETQ. The CDR3 is made up of 14 amino acids. The CDR3 region has the DNA TGCGCCAGCAGCTTGACACAGGAGTACAATGAGCAGTTCTTC. Protein sequence: CASSLTQEYNEQFF.